Reported below is one T cell receptor beta chain. When ophthalmopathy did not progress within 18 months, Graves' hyperthyroidism was considered stable. The authors took PBMCs from about 9.5 ml fresh peripheral blood. The data derive from a study of T cells in Graves' hyperthyroidism and ophthalmopathy. Germline CDR1 LGHDT, CDR2 YNNKEL (reference sequence). V gave up 6 bases and J gave up 8 bases, with 22 bases separating them. The CDR3 is made up of 15 amino acids. Amplification of TCR beta CDR3 regions was performed using RNA transcripts as template. First-round RT-PCR of the TCR CDR3 relied on the HTBI primer set. TCRdb analysed the multiplex PCR reads with MiXCR anew, one entry per CDR3 protein. The sample has some 620,000 distinct CDR3 sequences, 15% to 20% seen once.

The sequence came from a woman aged 30 to 39 with Graves' hyperthyroidism. The sequenced sample was blood. The J gene is TRBJ1-2, the V gene TRBV3-1; D is uncertain. The chain's CDR3 is CASSPEGGPVSGYTF. The CDR3 nucleotides are TGTGCCAGCAGTCCCGAGGGAGGTCCGGTCTCGGGCTACACCTTC.